The sequence of this T cell receptor (beta chain) was determined in a study of T cell responses to AZD1222 COVID-19 vaccine. Overall study results and limits: The donor cohort was predominantly white British with a female majority, and clonal diversity may have been underestimated.

The CDR3 runs 13 residues. Per the germline V gene, CDR1 is SSHAT and CDR2 is FNYEAQ (reference sequence). The table came from immunoSEQ multiplex PCR; TCRdb's copy has only in-frame clones and leaves some out. In the table there are tens of thousands of clones, around 90% of which are singletons. As concerns this clone: Its specificity is unknown. An end of the junction does not agree with germline; a read error may underlie this.

J is TRBJ2-2 and V is TRBV7-7; no clear D gene. The TCR sequence derives from an adult in good health. The source material was peripheral blood, sampled on day 0 of MenACWY control vaccination. In DNA form, the CDR3 reads TGTGCTAGCAGCTTAGGGTCGTCCGGGGAGCTGTTTTTT. Translation gives CASSLGSSGELFF.